This T cell receptor beta chain was captured in a study of blood T cell repertoires in COVID-19. At the level of the study: Acute-phase and convalescent COVID-19 samples originated in the United States, Italy and Spain.

Data came from immunoSEQ multiplex PCR; TCRdb stores just in-frame clones and leaves some out. The sample holds fewer than 300,000 clones, about four fifths seen once. Trimming cost V 2 bases and J 8 bases; bases outside gene matches: 13. Germline V CDR1 and CDR2: SGHRS, YFSETQ. The CDR3 contains 16 residues. Sample: PBMCs or T cells enriched from blood (not recorded which). This receptor was obtained from a man aged 35 to 55 who had been exposed to COVID-19. This rearrangement joins TRBV5-1 to TRBJ2-1; the match to TRBD2 covers 7 bases. CDR3 in DNA: TGCGCCAGCAGCTTTTTAGTCAGGACTAGTATCGATGAGCAGTTCTTC. As protein: CASSFLVRTSIDEQFF.